This TCR beta chain was captured by sequencing in a study of identical twins. TCRdb re-called the 5' RACE reads through MiXCR, storing one row per CDR3 protein. The table has around 1.7 million distinct CDR3 sequences, about 32% seen once. Germline values: CDR1 SGHRS, CDR2 YFSETQ. There are 16 residues in the CDR3. Trimming cost V 4 bases and J 4 bases; bases outside gene matches: 5. Study results and caveats: Twin-shared out-of-frame alpha sequences showed excess low generation probability.

A note on this clonotype: Its antigen remains unidentified.

The TCR was taken from a newborn girl in good health. The V gene is TRBV5-1, the J gene TRBJ2-3, with TRBD2 matching 14 bases. Sequenced material: cord blood. For the CDR3, the DNA is TGCGCCAGCAGCATCGGGACTAGCGGGGGTTCAGATACGCAGTATTTT. Translating gives CASSIGTSGGSDTQYF.